These T cell receptor beta chains were read from a single sample in a study of cytomegalovirus exposure and HLA in healthy donors. TCRdb's copy holds only in-frame clones and misses some; the assay was immunoSEQ multiplex PCR. The sample holds under 200,000 clones, around three quarters seen once. Sample: PBMCs. These receptors all stem from a woman aged 30 to 39 in good health and CMV-seropositive. Each CDR3 is given with its conserved first and last residue. D genes are given only for firm matches. A row's size may be missing; if present it is once, few, many or a size class.

d_gene: TRBD1; j_gene: TRBJ2-1; v_gene: TRBV12-5; abundance: -; CDR3aa: CASGLRGQGAYNEQFF
d_gene: TRBD2; j_gene: TRBJ2-7; v_gene: TRBV6-6; abundance: -; CDR3aa: CASRGGERVGYF
d_gene: -; j_gene: TRBJ2-1; v_gene: TRBV7-9; abundance: -; CDR3aa: CASSLGVEGLMVF
d_gene: TRBD1; j_gene: TRBJ1-2; v_gene: TRBV5-1; abundance: -; CDR3aa: CASSPTGGNYGYTF
d_gene: -; j_gene: TRBJ2-7; v_gene: TRBV30; abundance: once; CDR3aa: CAWSGGRGHEQYF
d_gene: -; j_gene: TRBJ2-6; v_gene: TRBV7-9; abundance: -; CDR3aa: CASSRDGSSGANVLTF
d_gene: -; j_gene: -; v_gene: TRBV5-5; abundance: -; CDR3aa: CASSFGPSFYEQYF
d_gene: -; j_gene: TRBJ2-2; v_gene: TRBV30; abundance: -; CDR3aa: CAFRLVGYTGELFF
d_gene: -; j_gene: TRBJ1-2; v_gene: TRBV5-1; abundance: -; CDR3aa: CASSTGGTNYGYTF
d_gene: -; j_gene: TRBJ2-2; v_gene: TRBV9; abundance: -; CDR3aa: CASSVEAQSGNTGELFF
d_gene: TRBD1; j_gene: TRBJ1-2; v_gene: TRBV6-5; abundance: -; CDR3aa: CASSRDRGHGYTF
d_gene: -; j_gene: TRBJ1-4; v_gene: TRBV7-9; abundance: -; CDR3aa: CASSFGWAGRGANEKLFF
d_gene: -; j_gene: TRBJ1-1; v_gene: TRBV21-1; abundance: once; CDR3aa: CAGSKDRQQNTEAFF
d_gene: TRBD1; j_gene: TRBJ2-7; v_gene: TRBV29-1; abundance: -; CDR3aa: CSVESGGDEQYF
d_gene: -; j_gene: TRBJ2-5; v_gene: TRBV6-1; abundance: few; CDR3aa: CASRFSRDTGKTQYF
d_gene: -; j_gene: TRBJ2-2; v_gene: TRBV6-6; abundance: -; CDR3aa: CASSSNTGELFF
d_gene: TRBD1; j_gene: TRBJ1-6; v_gene: TRBV5-1; abundance: -; CDR3aa: CASSLGNRGETPLHF
d_gene: TRBD2; j_gene: TRBJ2-2; v_gene: TRBV18; abundance: -; CDR3aa: CASSQTSGNTGELFF
d_gene: TRBD1; j_gene: TRBJ2-7; v_gene: TRBV19; abundance: few; CDR3aa: CASSTSGTAAYEQYF
d_gene: -; j_gene: TRBJ2-7; v_gene: TRBV30; abundance: -; CDR3aa: CAWSVEGSDREQYF
d_gene: TRBD2; j_gene: TRBJ2-1; v_gene: TRBV9; abundance: few; CDR3aa: CASSPILASNEQFF
d_gene: -; j_gene: TRBJ2-1; v_gene: TRBV6-5; abundance: -; CDR3aa: CASSRAGYSYNEQFF
d_gene: -; j_gene: TRBJ2-2; v_gene: TRBV19; abundance: -; CDR3aa: CASSAPLGRTGELFF
d_gene: TRBD1; j_gene: TRBJ1-1; v_gene: TRBV2; abundance: once; CDR3aa: CASSERTGQPEAFF